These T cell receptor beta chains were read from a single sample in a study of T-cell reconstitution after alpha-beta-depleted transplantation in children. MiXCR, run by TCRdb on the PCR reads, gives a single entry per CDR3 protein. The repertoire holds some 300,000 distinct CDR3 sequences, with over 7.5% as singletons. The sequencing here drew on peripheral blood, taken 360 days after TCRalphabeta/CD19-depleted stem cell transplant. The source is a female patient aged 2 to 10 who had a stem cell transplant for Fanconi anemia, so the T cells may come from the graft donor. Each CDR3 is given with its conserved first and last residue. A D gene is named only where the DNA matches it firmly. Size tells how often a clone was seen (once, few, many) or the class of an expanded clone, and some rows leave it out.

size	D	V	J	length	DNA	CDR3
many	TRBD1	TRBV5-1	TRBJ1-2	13	TGCGCCAGCAGCTTGGGGACAGGGCGCGGCTACACCTTC	CASSLGTGRGYTF
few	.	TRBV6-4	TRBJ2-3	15	TGTGCCAGCAGTGTGGAGTTTGGAGGCACAGATACGCAGTATTTT	CASSVEFGGTDTQYF
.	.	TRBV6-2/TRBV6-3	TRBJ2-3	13	TGTGCCAGCAGAGTCAGGGGAGGATTTACGCAGTATTTT	CASRVRGGFTQYF
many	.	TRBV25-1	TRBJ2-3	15	TGTGCCAGCAGCCCTTTCCTGCATTCCACAGATACGCAGTATTTT	CASSPFLHSTDTQYF
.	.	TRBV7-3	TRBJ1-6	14	TGTGCCAGCAGCGCGGAGGGGCTGAATTCACCCCTCCACTTT	CASSAEGLNSPLHF
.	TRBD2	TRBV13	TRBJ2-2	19	TGTGCCAGCGGCCCTGGGCCTAGCGGGAGGTGGTCGAACACCGGGGAGCTGTTTTTT	CASGPGPSGRWSNTGELFF
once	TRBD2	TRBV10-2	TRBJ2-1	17	TGCGCCAGCAGTGAAACAGGACTAGCGGAAACCTACAATGAGCAGTTCTTC	CASSETGLAETYNEQFF
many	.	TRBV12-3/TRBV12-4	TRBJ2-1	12	TGTGCCAGCAGGGGGGGTGGGCCCCAAGAGTTCTTC	CASRGGGPQEFF
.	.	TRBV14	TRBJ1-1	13	TGTGCCAGCAGCCCTGCCACCTACACTGAAGCTTTCTTT	CASSPATYTEAFF
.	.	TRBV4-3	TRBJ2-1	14	TGCGCCAGCAGCCTCAGGGGAGGATTTCCTGAGCAGTTCTTC	CASSLRGGFPEQFF
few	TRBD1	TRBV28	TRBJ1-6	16	TGTGCCAGCAGTAAAGTGACAGGGCAATATAATTCACCCCTCCACTTT	CASSKVTGQYNSPLHF
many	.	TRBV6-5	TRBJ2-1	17	TGTGCCAGCAGCCGGACCATGGGGGCCCTAGTGGACAATGAGCAGTTCTTC	CASSRTMGALVDNEQFF
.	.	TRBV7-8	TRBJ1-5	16	TGTGCCAGCAGCTTAAGGCAGTGGCAGAGCAATCAGCCCCAGCATTTT	CASSLRQWQSNQPQHF
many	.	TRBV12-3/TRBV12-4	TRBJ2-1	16	TGTGCCAGCAGTTTAATCCATGCCCCAAGGGGGAATGAGCAGTTCTTC	CASSLIHAPRGNEQFF
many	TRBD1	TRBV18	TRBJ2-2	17	TGTGCCAGCTCACGTACCGACAGGGGAGCGAACACCGGGGAGCTGTTTTTT	CASSRTDRGANTGELFF
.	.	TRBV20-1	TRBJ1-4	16	TGCAGTGCTAGACGGGAGTTTGAAGGCTCCTACGAAAAACTGTTTTTT	CSARREFEGSYEKLFF
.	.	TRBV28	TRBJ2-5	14	TGTGCCAGCAGTCAGAGAGCGGTCCAAGAGACCCAGTACTTC	CASSQRAVQETQYF
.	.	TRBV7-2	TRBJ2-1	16	TGTGCCAGCAGCTTAGCGGCGCCGGGACCCTACAATGAGCAGTTCTTC	CASSLAAPGPYNEQFF
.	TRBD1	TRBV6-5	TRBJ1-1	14	TGTGCCAGCAGTTTAACAGGGGCGGACACTGAAGCTTTCTTT	CASSLTGADTEAFF
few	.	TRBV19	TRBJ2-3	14	TGTGCCAGTAGTATACGTCAATCCACAGATACGCAGTATTTT	CASSIRQSTDTQYF
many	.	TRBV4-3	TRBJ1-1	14	TGCGCCAGCAGCCAAGATTCTATGAACACTGAAGCTTTCTTT	CASSQDSMNTEAFF
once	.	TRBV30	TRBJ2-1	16	TGTGCCTGGAGTCCTACCCCCCGGGGATCGTACAATGAGCAGTTCTTC	CAWSPTPRGSYNEQFF
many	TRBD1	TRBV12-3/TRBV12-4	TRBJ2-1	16	TGTGCCAGCAGTGCAGGGGGCAATGATTTCCACAATGAGCAGTTCTTC	CASSAGGNDFHNEQFF
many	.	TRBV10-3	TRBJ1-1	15	TGTGCCACATCTCCACTGGGACATGGGAACACTGAAGCTTTCTTT	CATSPLGHGNTEAFF
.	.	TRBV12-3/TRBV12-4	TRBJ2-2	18	TGTACCAGCAGTTTCCTTAATCCAGGGAGCCTGGACACCGGGGAGCTGTTTTTT	CTSSFLNPGSLDTGELFF
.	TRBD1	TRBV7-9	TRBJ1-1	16	TGTGCCAGCAGCTTAGGACAGGGAGAGAAGAGCACTGAAGCTTTCTTT	CASSLGQGEKSTEAFF
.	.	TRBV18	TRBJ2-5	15	TGTGCCAGCTCACCAAGAGGGGGAGGCGTAGAGACCCAGTACTTC	CASSPRGGGVETQYF
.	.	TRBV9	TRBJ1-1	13	TGTGCCAGCAGCGTACTCGATAAAGGGGAAGCTTTCTTT	CASSVLDKGEAFF
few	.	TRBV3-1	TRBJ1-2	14	TGTGCCAGCAGCCAACGACAGGCTAACTATGGCTACACCTTC	CASSQRQANYGYTF
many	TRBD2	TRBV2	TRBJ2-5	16	TGTGCCAGCAGTGAATGGGCTAGCGGGTACCAAGAGACCCAGTACTTC	CASSEWASGYQETQYF
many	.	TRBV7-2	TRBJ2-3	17	TGTGCCAGCAGCTTAGTGGCGACACCGTCTCCCACAGATACGCAGTATTTT	CASSLVATPSPTDTQYF
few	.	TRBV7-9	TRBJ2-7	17	TGTGCCAGCAGCTCAACGCGCCGCGGGGTCGAGTCCTACGAGCAGTACTTC	CASSSTRRGVESYEQYF
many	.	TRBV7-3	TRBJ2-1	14	TGTGCCAGCAGACAGACTGCCTCCAACAATGAGCAGTTCTTC	CASRQTASNNEQFF
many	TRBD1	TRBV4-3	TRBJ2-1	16	TGCGCCAGCAGCCAAAGGGACAGGGAATCCTACAATGAGCAGTTCTTC	CASSQRDRESYNEQFF
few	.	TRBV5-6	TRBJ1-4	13	TGTGCCAGCAGATTCGCGATGGATGAAAAACTGTTTTTT	CASRFAMDEKLFF
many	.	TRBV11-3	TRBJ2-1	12	TGTGCCAGCAGCCGGGGAAACAATGAGCAGTTCTTC	CASSRGNNEQFF
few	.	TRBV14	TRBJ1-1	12	TGTGCCAGCAGCCCCACTGGGTCCGAAGCTTTCTTT	CASSPTGSEAFF
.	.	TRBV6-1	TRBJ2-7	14	TGTGCCAGCAGTGAACGGTGGGCTGTTTACGAGCAGTACTTC	CASSERWAVYEQYF